This T cell receptor beta chain was retrieved from a study of blood T cells in healthy people across ages. J was trimmed by 3 bases and V by 1 base; bases with no gene match: 1. Germline V gives CDR1 MNHNS, CDR2 SASEGT. The CDR3 is 15 residues long. The authors ran a second PCR of roughly 6 to 12 cycles using a sample-barcoded 5' primer and a J-beta primer mix. A single record per CDR3 protein comes from TCRdb applying MiXCR to the 5' RACE reads. The data contain 1,800,000 or so distinct CDR3 sequences, about two fifths of them singletons. This clonotype was obtained from a human donor in good health. Sequenced: blood. The chain carries TRBV6-1 and TRBJ1-3, with TRBD1 identical over 9 bases. CDR3 DNA: TGTGCCAGCAGTGAAGGGACAGGGGTTGGAAACACCATATATTTT. It encodes CASSEGTGVGNTIYF.